This T cell receptor beta chain was sequenced for a study of blood T cell repertoires in COVID-19. Looking at the study overall: Samples representing acute and convalescent COVID-19 were sourced from the United States, Italy and Spain. In each case, the material was cDNA or gDNA derived from T cells, B-cell-depleted T cells, or PBMCs.

Germline V gene sequence: CDR1 SGHNT, CDR2 YYREEE (reference sequence). V was clipped by 3 bases and J by 3 bases, with 19 bases between them. The CDR3 spans 16 residues. Sequenced by immunoSEQ multiplex PCR; TCRdb stores in-frame clones only, minus some. This sample has about 37,000 clones, with around 86% found just once. The chain is built from TRBV5-4 and TRBJ2-7; the D is unclear. The sequencing sample was made of peripheral blood. The sequence was obtained from a human donor in a cohort sampled during active COVID-19. CDR3 in amino acids: CASSSTQVSLGYEQYF. The DNA for the CDR3 is TGTGCCAGCAGCTCCACTCAGGTCTCTCTGGGCTACGAGCAGTACTTC.